This TCR beta chain was sequenced during a study of yellow fever vaccine responses in identical twins. A remark on this clonotype: What it binds is unknown.

Study conclusions and caveats: Convergence reportedly seemed to mark part of the twins' vaccine T cell response, with personalization marking the rest.

J was trimmed by 0 bases and V by 5 bases; bases with no gene match: 3. The length of the CDR3 is 14 residues. Via MiXCR, TCRdb re-called the RT-PCR reads, giving one row per CDR3 protein. This repertoire shows about 18,000 distinct CDR3 sequences, under 80% found once; its top ten account for about 7.7%. V gene TRBV12-3 or TRBV12-4 combines with J gene TRBJ2-5, with 7 bases aligning to TRBD1. This receptor was obtained from a woman in her late teens or twenties who received the yellow fever vaccine. The specimen comprised T cells from blood (PBMCs), unsorted or a sorted subset (not recorded which), sampled before or after yellow fever vaccination (not recorded which). The CDR3 here is CASSLGQDQETQYF. CDR3 coding DNA: TGTGCCAGCAGTCTCGGACAGGACCAAGAGACCCAGTACTTC.